This T cell receptor (beta chain) came from a study of T cell responses to AZD1222 COVID-19 vaccine (dated by TCRdb to the early 2020s). As for the study more broadly: A total of more than 230 trial participants underwent TCR sequencing, of whom approximately 200 had received two doses of AZD1222 and approximately 25 had received two doses of the MenACWY control vaccine. Trial participants were enrolled by age into subgroups of 18-55, 56-69 and 70-plus years, and around 150, 29 and 61 TCR-sequenced participants, respectively, were included in these subgroups. Broader findings and caveats from the paper: In the small 56-69-year group, the increase in depth fell short of significance, most likely because of low power. CD4 TCRs associated with the vaccine covered the entire spike protein, and the dominant responses were in regions 160-218 and 743-854. Spike-specific TCR breadth and depth rose significantly after two AZD1222 doses compared with day 0 and with MenACWY recipients. Nearly half of unique spike-specific TCRs reportedly recognized epitopes outside regions mutated in the B.1.351 and B.1.1.7 variants. Because no day 14 peak-response samples were available, repertoires were characterized only after the peak T cell response. Participants were mostly white British and included more females than males, and it was suggested by the authors that clonal diversity may have been underestimated. Conclusions about previously exposed vaccinees are limited because only five to seven AZD1222 recipients were SARS-CoV-2 seropositive at baseline.

The germline V gene yields ENHRY for CDR1 and SYGVKD for CDR2. Including the terminal cysteine and phenylalanine, the CDR3 comprises 17 residues. Only the CDR3 region is kept as DNA, spanning 51 bases read in frame from base 1. The V and J ends are trimmed by 0 bases and 0 bases, leaving 12 bases between them. Reading the label with the study, this specimen's time point is: about 28 days (+/-7) after the second vaccine dose. Because spike-specific TCR depth and breadth did not differ between the two schedules, AZD1222 recipients who got a second dose at roughly 4 weeks were pooled with those who got a second dose at roughly 12 weeks. Vaccinee samples came from UK trials COV001 and COV002, including a single-blind randomized controlled phase 2/3 trial of AZD1222 (ChAdOx1 nCoV-19) in healthy adults. For TCRbeta chain sequencing, PBMC samples from trial participants were taken at day 0 and at day 28 after the second dose.

The CDR3 regions of human TCRbeta chains were subjected to immunosequencing. Under the source paper's analysis protocol: Repertoire TCRs were matched against a reference library of SARS-CoV-2-specific TCRs generated with the MIRA antigen-specificity platform. Breadth was defined as the fraction of unique TCRs that were SARS-CoV-2-associated, and depth was defined as the fraction of total T cells that were SARS-CoV-2-associated. Using the MIRA data, every spike-specific TCR was mapped to the spike region that the TCR reacted to and assigned to either a CD4 or a CD8 class. Log10-transformed breadth and depth values were compared by one-way ANOVA with Sidak's multiple comparisons tests. In TCRdb, the immuneACCESS table is reduced to in-frame sequences with V and J assigned. These tables do not hold every clone; where another copy was compared, an unresolved V gene accounts for under half, and the others remain unexplained. The V and J calls and clone size were taken over from that table, and D and trimming were inferred from the DNA. Within this sample are under 150,000 clones, with about 91% of them counted one time only. The ten largest clones represent 9% to 9.5% of the sample.

With respect to this clone: Its target antigen remains unknown. No base quality information exists; no much larger clone differs at one position.

This sequence was found in an adult who received the AZD1222 COVID-19 vaccine. Here the sequenced sample was peripheral blood, taken 28 days after the second AZD1222 dose. The sequence joins TRBV10-3 to TRBJ2-1; confidence is insufficient to name the D gene. In nucleotide form, the sequence is TGTGCCATCAGTGAGTCGAAACTCCTGAGCTCCTACAATGAGCAGTTCTTC. The encoded protein is CAISESKLLSSYNEQFF.